Listed below are T cell receptor beta chains from one sample, sequenced in a study of T cell responses to AZD1222 COVID-19 vaccine. The method was immunoSEQ multiplex PCR; TCRdb's version includes in-frame clones alone and lacks a portion of them. The table shows approximately 170,000 clones, with approximately 90% occurring only once. The sample was peripheral blood, taken on day 0 of AZD1222 vaccination. The receptors derive from an adult in good health. Each CDR3 is given with its conserved first and last residue. A D gene is named only where the DNA matches it firmly.

cdr3_aa cdr3_nt v_call d_call j_call
CASSSRWEREDSNIQYF TGTGCCAGCAGCTCCCGGTGGGAGCGGGAGGATTCGAACATTCAGTACTTC TRBV11-3 TRBD2 TRBJ2-4
CASRGGLNTEAFF TGTGCCAGCAGGGGGGGTCTCAACACTGAAGCTTTCTTT TRBV2 NA TRBJ1-1
CASTLSGRGLEAFF TGTGCCAGCACCCTTTCCGGCAGGGGGCTTGAAGCTTTCTTT TRBV28 TRBD1 TRBJ1-1
CASRVLGLDFNEQFF TGTGCCAGCAGGGTGTTAGGGCTCGATTTCAATGAGCAGTTCTTC TRBV2 NA TRBJ2-1
CASSLAGLGELFF TGTGCCAGCAGCTTAGCGGGTTTAGGGGAGCTGTTTTTT TRBV11-2 NA TRBJ2-2
CATSRDLTGGRTEAFF TGTGCCACCAGCAGAGACCTGACAGGGGGCAGGACTGAAGCTTTCTTT TRBV15 TRBD1 TRBJ1-1
CASRAYRDEETQYF TGTGCCAGCAGGGCCTACCGGGACGAGGAGACCCAGTACTTC TRBV7-2 NA TRBJ2-5
CASSPGTGGRYEQYF TGTGCCAGCAGCCCTGGGACAGGGGGTAGATACGAGCAGTACTTC TRBV7-2 TRBD1 TRBJ2-7
CAWSALTEGQGTYEQYF TGTGCCTGGAGTGCTTTAACCGAGGGACAGGGAACCTACGAGCAGTACTTC TRBV30 TRBD1 TRBJ2-7
CASSLPNRGPYEQYF TGTGCCAGCAGTCTACCTAACAGGGGCCCCTACGAGCAGTACTTC TRBV28 TRBD1 TRBJ2-7